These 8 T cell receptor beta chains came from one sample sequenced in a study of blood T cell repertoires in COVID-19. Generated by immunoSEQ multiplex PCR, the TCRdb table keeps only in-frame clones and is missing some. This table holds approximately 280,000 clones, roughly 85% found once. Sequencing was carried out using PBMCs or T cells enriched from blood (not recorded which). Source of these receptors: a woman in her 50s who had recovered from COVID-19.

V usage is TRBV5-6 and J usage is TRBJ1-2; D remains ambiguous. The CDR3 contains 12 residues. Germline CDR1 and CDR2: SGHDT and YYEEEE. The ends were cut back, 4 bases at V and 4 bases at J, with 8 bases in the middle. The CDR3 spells CASSDSLYGYTF. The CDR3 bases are TGTGCCAGCAGCGACTCCCTCTATGGCTACACCTTC.

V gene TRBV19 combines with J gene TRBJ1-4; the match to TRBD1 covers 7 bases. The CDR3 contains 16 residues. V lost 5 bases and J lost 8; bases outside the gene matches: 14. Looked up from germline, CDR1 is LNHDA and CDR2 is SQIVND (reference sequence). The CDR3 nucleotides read TGTGCCAGTAGTGACCGGACAGGTTCTGGTCGGGAAAAACTGTTTTTT. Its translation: CASSDRTGSGREKLFF.

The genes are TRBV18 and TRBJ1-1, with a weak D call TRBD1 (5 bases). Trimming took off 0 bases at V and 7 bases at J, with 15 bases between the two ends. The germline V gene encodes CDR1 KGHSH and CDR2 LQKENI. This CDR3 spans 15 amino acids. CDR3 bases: TGTGCCAGCTCACCACCGCCCGGGGGGGGAGTTGAAGCTTTCTTT. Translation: CASSPPPGGGVEAFF.

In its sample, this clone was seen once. CDR3 sequence: CASSFLAGGDYNEQFF. The CDR3 coding sequence is TGTGCCAGCAGTTTTTTGGCGGGGGGCGACTACAATGAGCAGTTCTTC. This rearrangement joins TRBV28 to TRBJ2-1; 8 bases are shared with TRBD2. V was clipped by 3 bases and J by 3 bases; unmatched bases: 7. Looked up from germline, CDR1 is MDHEN and CDR2 is SYDVKM. The length of the CDR3 is 16 residues.

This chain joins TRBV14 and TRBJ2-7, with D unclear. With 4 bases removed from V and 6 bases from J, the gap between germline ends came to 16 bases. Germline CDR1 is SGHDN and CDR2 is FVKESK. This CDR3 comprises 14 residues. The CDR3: CASSPLLAAPEQYF. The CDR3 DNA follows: TGTGCCAGCAGCCCCCTTTTGGCTGCCCCCGAGCAGTACTTC.

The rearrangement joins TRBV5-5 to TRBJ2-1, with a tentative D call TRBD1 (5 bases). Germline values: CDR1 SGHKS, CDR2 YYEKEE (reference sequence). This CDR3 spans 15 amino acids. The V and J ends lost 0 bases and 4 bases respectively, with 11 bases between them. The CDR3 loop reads CASSLDRTLYNEQFF. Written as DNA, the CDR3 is TGTGCCAGCAGCTTGGACAGGACCCTATACAATGAGCAGTTCTTC.

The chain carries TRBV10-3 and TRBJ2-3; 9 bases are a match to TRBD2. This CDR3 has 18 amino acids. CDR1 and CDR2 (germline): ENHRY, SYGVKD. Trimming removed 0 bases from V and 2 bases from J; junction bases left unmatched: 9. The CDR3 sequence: CAISESVGGRALTDTQYF. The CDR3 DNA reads TGTGCCATCAGTGAGTCGGTGGGCGGGAGGGCCCTCACAGATACGCAGTATTTT.

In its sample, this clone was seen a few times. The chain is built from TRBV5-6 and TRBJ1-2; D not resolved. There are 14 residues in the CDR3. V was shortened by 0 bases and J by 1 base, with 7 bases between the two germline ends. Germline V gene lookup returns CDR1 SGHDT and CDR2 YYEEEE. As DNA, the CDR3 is TGTGCCAGCAGCTTGGTTGAGTATAACTATGGCTACACCTTC. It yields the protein CASSLVEYNYGYTF.